The rows below give T cell receptor beta chains drawn from one sample of a study of blood T cell repertoires in COVID-19. The method was immunoSEQ multiplex PCR; TCRdb's version includes in-frame clones alone and lacks a portion of them. This repertoire shows 110,000 to 150,000 clones, approximately 85% found once; its top ten account for 2.5% to 3%. The specimen sequenced was peripheral blood. These receptor sequences come from a middle-aged man with acute or convalescent COVID-19. Both conserved end residues are part of each CDR3. A D gene is named only where the DNA matches it firmly. Size is stated for part of the rows, as once, few or many counts, or as a class when the clone is expanded.

d_gene: .; len: 12; j_gene: TRBJ2-1; abundance: .; v_gene: TRBV29-1; CDR3aa: CSVEDRGDEQFF; CDR3nt: TGCAGCGTTGAAGACAGGGGCGATGAGCAGTTCTTC
d_gene: .; len: 14; j_gene: TRBJ1-5; abundance: .; v_gene: TRBV18; CDR3aa: CASSRNGLDQPQHF; CDR3nt: TGTGCCAGCTCACGCAATGGACTCGATCAGCCCCAGCATTTT
d_gene: .; len: 14; j_gene: TRBJ1-1; abundance: .; v_gene: TRBV18; CDR3aa: CASAQEEDLGEAFF; CDR3nt: TGTGCCAGCGCCCAGGAAGAAGACCTGGGTGAAGCTTTCTTT
d_gene: .; len: 15; j_gene: TRBJ1-1; abundance: .; v_gene: TRBV6-1; CDR3aa: CASSDPAGAISEAFF; CDR3nt: TGTGCCAGCAGTGACCCAGCAGGGGCTATCTCTGAAGCTTTCTTT
d_gene: TRBD2; len: 16; j_gene: TRBJ2-1; abundance: .; v_gene: TRBV10-2; CDR3aa: CASLSSSGFLWDEQFF; CDR3nt: TGCGCCAGCCTGTCCTCTAGCGGTTTCCTCTGGGATGAGCAGTTCTTC
d_gene: TRBD1; len: 13; j_gene: TRBJ2-7; abundance: .; v_gene: TRBV18; CDR3aa: CASRSTGTGEQYF; CDR3nt: TGTGCCAGCCGCTCGACAGGGACGGGGGAGCAGTACTTC
d_gene: .; len: 14; j_gene: TRBJ2-7; abundance: .; v_gene: TRBV7-6; CDR3aa: CASSLETDAYEQYF; CDR3nt: TGTGCCAGCAGCTTAGAGACTGACGCCTACGAGCAGTACTTC
d_gene: .; len: 16; j_gene: TRBJ1-6; abundance: .; v_gene: TRBV2; CDR3aa: CASSEAMLDSNSPLHF; CDR3nt: TGTGCCAGCAGTGAAGCAATGCTGGACAGCAATTCACCCCTCCACTTT
d_gene: .; len: 14; j_gene: TRBJ1-1; abundance: .; v_gene: TRBV19; CDR3aa: CASIHRQANTEAFF; CDR3nt: TGTGCCAGTATCCACAGGCAGGCCAACACTGAAGCTTTCTTT
d_gene: TRBD2; len: 16; j_gene: TRBJ2-3; abundance: .; v_gene: TRBV5-1; CDR3aa: CASSLPAGGQGDTQYF; CDR3nt: TGCGCCAGCAGCTTGCCTGCGGGGGGGCAGGGGGATACGCAGTATTTT
d_gene: TRBD2; len: 14; j_gene: TRBJ2-7; abundance: .; v_gene: TRBV5-4; CDR3aa: CASSRGGAQTEQYF; CDR3nt: TGTGCCAGCAGCCGGGGGGGGGCGCAAACCGAGCAGTACTTC
d_gene: .; len: 20; j_gene: TRBJ2-7; abundance: .; v_gene: TRBV18; CDR3aa: CASSPRNKFSDPGQTYEQYF; CDR3nt: TGTGCCAGCTCACCAAGGAATAAATTCTCGGACCCCGGACAAACCTACGAGCAGTACTTC
d_gene: TRBD1; len: 13; j_gene: TRBJ1-2; abundance: once; v_gene: TRBV15; CDR3aa: CATGPRQGNGYTF; CDR3nt: TGTGCCACCGGGCCGAGACAGGGAAATGGCTACACCTTC
d_gene: TRBD1; len: 15; j_gene: TRBJ1-1; abundance: .; v_gene: TRBV5-4; CDR3aa: CASSPGDRKDTEAFF; CDR3nt: TGTGCCAGCAGCCCTGGGGACAGGAAGGACACTGAAGCTTTCTTT
d_gene: TRBD1; len: 15; j_gene: TRBJ2-7; abundance: .; v_gene: TRBV5-4; CDR3aa: CASSWGQAETWEQYF; CDR3nt: TGTGCCAGCAGCTGGGGACAGGCGGAAACGTGGGAGCAGTACTTC
d_gene: TRBD1; len: 15; j_gene: TRBJ2-7; abundance: .; v_gene: TRBV7-2; CDR3aa: CASRRDSSPYYEQYF; CDR3nt: TGTGCCAGCAGAAGGGACAGTTCTCCCTACTACGAGCAGTACTTC
d_gene: .; len: 15; j_gene: TRBJ1-1; abundance: .; v_gene: TRBV6-4; CDR3aa: CASRLEGGVNTEAFF; CDR3nt: TGTGCCAGCAGACTGGAAGGGGGGGTGAACACTGAAGCTTTCTTT
d_gene: .; len: 13; j_gene: TRBJ1-6; abundance: .; v_gene: TRBV7-9; CDR3aa: CASGGSDNSPLHF; CDR3nt: TGTGCCAGCGGGGGGTCGGATAATTCACCCCTCCATTTT
d_gene: .; len: 13; j_gene: TRBJ1-2; abundance: .; v_gene: TRBV19; CDR3aa: CASSVTAGGGYTF; CDR3nt: TGTGCCAGTAGTGTGACAGCGGGGGGAGGCTACACCTTC
d_gene: .; len: 15; j_gene: TRBJ1-3; abundance: .; v_gene: TRBV7-8; CDR3aa: CASSLAGGSGNTIYF; CDR3nt: TGTGCCAGCAGCTTAGCCGGAGGATCTGGAAACACCATATATTTT
d_gene: TRBD1; len: 16; j_gene: TRBJ2-7; abundance: .; v_gene: TRBV19; CDR3aa: CASSAWPQGASYEQYF; CDR3nt: TGTGCCAGTAGTGCCTGGCCGCAGGGGGCCTCCTACGAGCAGTACTTC
d_gene: TRBD1; len: 16; j_gene: TRBJ1-6; abundance: .; v_gene: TRBV7-9; CDR3aa: CASSRTGTGGSSPLHF; CDR3nt: TGTGCCAGCAGCCGTACCGGGACAGGGGGCAGTTCACCCCTCCACTTT
d_gene: .; len: 13; j_gene: TRBJ1-3; abundance: .; v_gene: TRBV5-6; CDR3aa: CASSVQSGNTIYF; CDR3nt: TGTGCCAGCAGCGTCCAGTCGGGAAACACCATATATTTT
d_gene: .; len: 11; j_gene: TRBJ2-5; abundance: .; v_gene: TRBV29-1; CDR3aa: CSVFRQETQYF; CDR3nt: TGCAGCGTTTTTCGCCAAGAGACCCAGTACTTC
d_gene: .; len: 15; j_gene: TRBJ2-3; abundance: .; v_gene: TRBV4-1; CDR3aa: CASSRTGSGTDTQYF; CDR3nt: TGCGCCAGCAGCCGAACCGGGAGCGGCACAGATACGCAGTATTTT
d_gene: TRBD1; len: 15; j_gene: TRBJ1-3; abundance: .; v_gene: TRBV4-1; CDR3aa: CASSRGQGALTTIYF; CDR3nt: TGCGCCAGCAGCCGGGGACAGGGGGCCTTAACTACCATATATTTT
d_gene: .; len: 14; j_gene: TRBJ1-5; abundance: .; v_gene: TRBV27; CDR3aa: CASRKQGSNQPQHF; CDR3nt: TGTGCCAGCCGCAAACAGGGAAGCAATCAGCCCCAGCATTTT
d_gene: .; len: 14; j_gene: TRBJ1-5; abundance: .; v_gene: TRBV5-6; CDR3aa: CASSLGQGDQPQHF; CDR3nt: TGTGCCAGCAGCTTGGGGCAGGGTGATCAGCCCCAGCATTTT
d_gene: .; len: 15; j_gene: TRBJ2-3; abundance: .; v_gene: TRBV10-3; CDR3aa: CAISEGRASTDTQYF; CDR3nt: TGTGCCATCAGTGAAGGCAGGGCGAGCACAGATACGCAGTATTTT